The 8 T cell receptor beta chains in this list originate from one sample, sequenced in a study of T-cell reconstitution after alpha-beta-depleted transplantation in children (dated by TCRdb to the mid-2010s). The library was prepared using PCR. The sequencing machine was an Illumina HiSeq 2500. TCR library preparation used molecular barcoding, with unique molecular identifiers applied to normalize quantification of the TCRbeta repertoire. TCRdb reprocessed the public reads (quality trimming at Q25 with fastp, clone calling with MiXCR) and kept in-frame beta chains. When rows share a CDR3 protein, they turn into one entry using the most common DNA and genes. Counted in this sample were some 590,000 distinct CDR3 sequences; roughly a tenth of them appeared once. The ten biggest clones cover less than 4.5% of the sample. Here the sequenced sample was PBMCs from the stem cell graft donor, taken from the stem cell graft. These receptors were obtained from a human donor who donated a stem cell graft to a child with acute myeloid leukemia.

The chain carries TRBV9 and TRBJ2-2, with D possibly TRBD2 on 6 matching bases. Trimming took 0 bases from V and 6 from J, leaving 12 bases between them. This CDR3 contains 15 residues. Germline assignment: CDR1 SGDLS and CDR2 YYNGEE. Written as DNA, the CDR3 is TGTGCCAGCAGCGTAGGGCTAGCGCTCGCCGGGGAGCTGTTTTTT. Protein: CASSVGLALAGELFF.

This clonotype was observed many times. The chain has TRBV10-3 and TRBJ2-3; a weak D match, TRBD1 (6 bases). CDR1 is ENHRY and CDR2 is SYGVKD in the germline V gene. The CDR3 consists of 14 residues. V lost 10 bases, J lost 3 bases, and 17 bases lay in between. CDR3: CATRGGPMTDTQYF. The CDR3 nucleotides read TGTGCCACTCGAGGGGGACCTATGACAGATACGCAGTATTTT.

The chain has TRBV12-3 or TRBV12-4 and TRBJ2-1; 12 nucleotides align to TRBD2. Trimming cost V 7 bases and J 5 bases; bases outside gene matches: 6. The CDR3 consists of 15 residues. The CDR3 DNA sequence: TGTGCCAGCACCATGGGACTAGCGGGTGACAATGAGCAGTTCTTC. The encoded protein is CASTMGLAGDNEQFF.

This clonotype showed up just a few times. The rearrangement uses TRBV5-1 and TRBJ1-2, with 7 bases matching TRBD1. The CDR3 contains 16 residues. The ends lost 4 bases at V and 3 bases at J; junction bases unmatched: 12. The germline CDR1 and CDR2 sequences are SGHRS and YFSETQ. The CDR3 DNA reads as TGCGCCAGCAGCCCGACTCCGGGACAGATTTACTATGGCTACACCTTC. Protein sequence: CASSPTPGQIYYGYTF.

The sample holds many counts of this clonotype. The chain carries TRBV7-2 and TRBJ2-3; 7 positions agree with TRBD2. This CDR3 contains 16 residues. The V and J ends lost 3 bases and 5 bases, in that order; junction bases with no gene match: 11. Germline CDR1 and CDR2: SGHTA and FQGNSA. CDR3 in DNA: TGTGCCAGCAGCTTGGGAGGGGTTAAGGTTGGAGATACGCAGTATTTT. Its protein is CASSLGGVKVGDTQYF.

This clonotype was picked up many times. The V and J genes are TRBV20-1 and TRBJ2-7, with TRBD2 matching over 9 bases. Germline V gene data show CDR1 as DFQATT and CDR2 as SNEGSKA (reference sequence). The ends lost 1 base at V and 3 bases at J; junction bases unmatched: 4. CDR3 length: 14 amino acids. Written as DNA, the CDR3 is TGCAGTGCTAGAGGTCTAGCGGGACGCTACGAGCAGTACTTC. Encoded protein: CSARGLAGRYEQYF.

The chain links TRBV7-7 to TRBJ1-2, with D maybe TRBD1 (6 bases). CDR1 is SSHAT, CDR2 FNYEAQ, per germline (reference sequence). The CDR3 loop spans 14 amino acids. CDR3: CASGRTDTNYGYTF. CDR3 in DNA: TGTGCTAGCGGGAGGACAGATACAAACTATGGCTACACCTTC.

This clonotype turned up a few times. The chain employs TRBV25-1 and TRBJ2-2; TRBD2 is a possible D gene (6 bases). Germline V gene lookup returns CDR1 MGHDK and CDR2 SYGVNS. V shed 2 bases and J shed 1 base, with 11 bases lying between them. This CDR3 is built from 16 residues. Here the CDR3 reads CASSELGSGNTGELFF. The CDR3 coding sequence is TGTGCCAGCAGTGAACTGGGTAGCGGGAACACCGGGGAGCTGTTTTTT. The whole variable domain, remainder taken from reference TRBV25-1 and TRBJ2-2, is EADIYQTPRYLVIGTGKKITLECSQTMGHDKMYWYQQDPGMELHLIHYSYGVNSTEKGDLSSESTVSRIRTEHFPLTLESARPSHTSQYLCASSELGSGNTGELFFGEGSRLTVL.